This T cell receptor beta chain was recorded in a study of T cells after yellow fever vaccination. This clonotype was recorded at least ten times. Its ends do not fully match the called genes, so a read error is possible. The CDR3 length is 11 residues. Germline V gives CDR1 SNHLY, CDR2 FYNNEI. Using its own MiXCR run on the 5' RACE reads, TCRdb lists one record per CDR3 protein. The sample has about 210,000 distinct CDR3 sequences, 3% to 4% seen once. The TCR originated in a man in his late teens or twenties who received the YFV17D yellow fever vaccine. The sequencing used CD4+ T cells sorted from PBMCs, collected 10 days after the yellow fever booster vaccination. The chain carries TRBV2 and TRBJ2-7; 7 bases are shared with TRBD1. In DNA form, the CDR3 reads TGTGCCAGCAGTGAACTTCCGGGACAGACCTTC. Residues: CASSELPGQTF.